The source of this TCR beta chain is a study of T cell changes during pregnancy in multiple sclerosis. Germline CDR1 is LNHDA and CDR2 is SQIVND (reference sequence). V dropped 5 bases and J dropped 5; count of bases not matched to a gene: 12. The length of the CDR3 is 16 residues. The data were produced by immunoSEQ multiplex PCR, yet TCRdb's version contains in-frame clones alone and is incomplete. The sample gives about 67,000 clones, more than 85% of which show up once; under 3% is in the top ten. Material: peripheral blood, obtained in the first trimester of pregnancy. This TCR was sampled from a female donor with multiple sclerosis, enrolled in a pregnancy study. J is TRBJ2-5 and V is TRBV19, with TRBD2 matching over 9 bases. This CDR3 is CASSPTASGTGETQYF. Here the CDR3 DNA reads TGTGCCAGTAGTCCAACGGCTAGCGGGACGGGGGAGACCCAGTACTTC.